This T cell receptor beta chain appears in the sequencing data of a study of OX40 agonist ivuxolimab in advanced cancers. Repertoires were generated with immunoSEQ multiplex PCR, while TCRdb's copy carries only in-frame clones and drops some. Of about 73,000 clones listed, 90% are singletons. Study findings and constraints: Expanded clones tended on average to be more numerous among CD8+ T cells than CD4+. No determination was made of the antigen specificity of the expanded peripheral T cells.

This clone has more than one count but fewer than ten. Antigen unknown. CDR3 length: 12 amino acids. The V gene's germline CDR1 is LNHDA and CDR2 SQIVND (reference sequence). The J segment lost 10 bases and the V segment lost 3 bases, leaving 3 bases of the junction unmatched. The chain combines TRBV19 with TRBJ1-5; TRBD1 agrees at 7 bases. Sequences were derived from CD4+ or CD8+ T cells sorted from blood, sampled in a trial of the OX40 agonist ivuxolimab. The origin of this receptor is an adult with an advanced solid tumor such as melanoma, head and neck, liver or kidney cancer. This chain's CDR3 is CASSMGQSPQHF. The CDR3 DNA follows: TGTGCCAGTAGTATGGGACAGTCCCCCCAGCATTTT. The variable domain in full, with the rest retrieved from reference TRBV19 and TRBJ1-5, is DGGITQSPKYLFRKEGQNVTLSCEQNLNHDAMYWYRQDPGQGLRLIYYSQIVNDFQKGDIAEGYSVSREKKESFPLTVTSAQKNPTAFYLCASSMGQSPQHFGDGTRLSIL.